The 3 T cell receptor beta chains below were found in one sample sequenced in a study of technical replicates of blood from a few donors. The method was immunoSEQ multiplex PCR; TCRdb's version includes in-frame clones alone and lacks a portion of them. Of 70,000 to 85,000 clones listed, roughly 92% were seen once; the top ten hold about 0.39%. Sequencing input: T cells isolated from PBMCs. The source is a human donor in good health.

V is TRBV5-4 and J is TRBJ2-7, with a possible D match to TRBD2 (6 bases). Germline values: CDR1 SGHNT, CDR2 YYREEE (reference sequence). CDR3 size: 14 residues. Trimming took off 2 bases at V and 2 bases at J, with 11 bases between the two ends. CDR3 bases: TGTGCCAGCAGCTTAGCGGCTAGCGCCTACGAGCAGTACTTC. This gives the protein CASSLAASAYEQYF. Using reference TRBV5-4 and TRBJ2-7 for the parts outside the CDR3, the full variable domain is ETGVTQSPTHLIKTRGQQVTLRCSSQSGHNTVSWYQQALGQGPQFIFQYYREEENGRGNFPPRFSGLQFPNYSSELNVNALELDDSALYLCASSLAASAYEQYFGPGTRLTVT.

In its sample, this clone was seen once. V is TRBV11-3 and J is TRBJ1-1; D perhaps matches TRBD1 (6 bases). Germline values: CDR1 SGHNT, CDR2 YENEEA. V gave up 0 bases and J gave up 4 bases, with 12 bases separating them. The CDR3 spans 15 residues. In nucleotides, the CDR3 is TGTGCCAGCAGCTTAGAGACAGGAGTGGGCACTGAAGCTTTCTTT. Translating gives CASSLETGVGTEAFF.

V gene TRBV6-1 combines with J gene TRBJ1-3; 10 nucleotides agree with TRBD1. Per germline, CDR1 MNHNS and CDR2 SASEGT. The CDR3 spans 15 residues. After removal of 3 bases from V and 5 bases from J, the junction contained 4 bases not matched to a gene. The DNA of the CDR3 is TGTGCCAGCAGTGAGGAGACAGGGGGCCGAAACACCATATATTTT. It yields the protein CASSEETGGRNTIYF.